These 22 T cell receptor beta chains share one sample of origin, sequenced in a study of blood T cell repertoires in COVID-19. Sequencing was performed with immunoSEQ multiplex PCR; in TCRdb, only in-frame clones are kept and a portion is missing. The table includes some 99,000 clones, about 90% detected once. Material: peripheral blood. These receptors originate from a human donor with COVID-19, enrolled during active disease. The donor label of this sample is uncertain.

For this clone: The sample carries other DNA sequences with the same CDR3. The genes are TRBV27 and TRBJ2-7; TRBD1 might be the D (6 bases). The germline V gene has CDR1 MNHEY and CDR2 SMNVEV (reference sequence). With 4 bases removed from V and 2 bases from J, the gap between germline ends came to 9 bases. This CDR3 region has 13 residues. The CDR3 DNA reads TGTGCCAGCAGTTCCCAGGGGCCCTACGAGCAGTACTTC. It codes for CASSSQGPYEQYF.

The chain uses TRBV5-1 and TRBJ1-5; 8 bases align to TRBD1. There are 13 residues in the CDR3. The ends lost 5 bases at V and 9 bases at J; junction bases unmatched: 7. From germline, CDR1 is SGHRS and CDR2 YFSETQ. CDR3 protein: CASRTGAEGPQHF. Written as DNA, the CDR3 is TGCGCCAGCAGGACAGGGGCGGAAGGGCCCCAGCATTTT.

This clone was counted a single time. The chain carries TRBV19 and TRBJ2-7, with D possibly TRBD1 on 6 matching bases. Germline values: CDR1 LNHDA, CDR2 SQIVND (reference sequence). V was trimmed by 3 bases and J by 1 base, leaving 13 bases between them. CDR3 size: 15 residues. CDR3 in DNA: TGTGCCAGTAGTATTTCCCCGACAGGTTCCTACGAGCAGTACTTC. Translating it yields CASSISPTGSYEQYF. Variable domain in full (rest from reference TRBV19 and TRBJ2-7): DGGITQSPKYLFRKEGQNVTLSCEQNLNHDAMYWYRQDPGQGLRLIYYSQIVNDFQKGDIAEGYSVSREKKESFPLTVTSAQKNPTAFYLCASSISPTGSYEQYFGPGTRLTVT.

This chain connects TRBV6-5 to TRBJ2-1; D may be TRBD2 (6 bases). The CDR3 consists of 15 residues. The germline V and J ends were trimmed by 6 bases and 8 bases, with 20 bases remaining between them. The germline V gene encodes CDR1 MNHEY and CDR2 SVGAGI. For the CDR3, the DNA is TGTGCCAGCAGACGCCGGGATCGGGGACTGGATGAGCAGTTCTTC. Its protein product is CASRRRDRGLDEQFF.

The chain employs TRBV5-1 and TRBJ2-6; weak D call: TRBD1 (6 bases). Trimming pared 7 bases from V and 1 base from J, leaving 18 bases between. Per germline, CDR1 SGHRS and CDR2 YFSETQ. The CDR3 has 17 residues. The CDR3 DNA reads as TGCGCCAGCCAACGGACAGCAACCCTGTCTGGGGCCAACGTCCTGACTTTC. The encoded protein is CASQRTATLSGANVLTF.

V gene TRBV2 combines with J gene TRBJ2-2, with TRBD2 identical over 7 bases. The CDR3 loop spans 16 amino acids. Trimming removed 5 bases from V and 1 base from J; junction bases left unmatched: 7. Germline V gives CDR1 SNHLY, CDR2 FYNNEI. Here the CDR3 reads CASSTSVMGNTGELFF. CDR3 in DNA: TGTGCCAGCAGTACTAGCGTGATGGGGAACACCGGGGAGCTGTTTTTT.

The chain employs TRBV7-3 and TRBJ1-3, with a possible D match to TRBD1 (5 bases). Trimming took off 5 bases at V and 2 bases at J, with 10 bases between the two ends. This CDR3 is built from 14 residues. The V gene's germline CDR1 is SGHTA and CDR2 FQGTGA. CDR3 region: CASSQGAAGNTIYF. The CDR3 DNA reads as TGTGCCAGCAGCCAAGGGGCGGCTGGAAACACCATATATTTT.

This chain joins TRBV12-5 and TRBJ2-3, with TRBD2 as a possible D gene (5 bases). The CDR3 is 14 amino acids. In germline, CDR1 is LGHNT, CDR2 FRNRAP. Trimming took off 6 bases at V and 2 bases at J, with 12 bases between the two ends. The CDR3 sequence is CASGPSFLTDTQYF. The CDR3 DNA sequence: TGTGCTAGTGGACCTAGCTTCCTCACAGATACGCAGTATTTT.

This chain joins TRBV11-2 and TRBJ2-1, with 7 nucleotides matching TRBD1. The germline V gene encodes CDR1 SGHAT and CDR2 FQNNGV. The CDR3 length is 17 residues. The ends lost 2 bases at V and 7 bases at J; junction bases unmatched: 14. This chain's CDR3 is CASSLRPTGMLWNEQFF. CDR3 nucleotides: TGTGCCAGCAGCTTACGCCCGACAGGGATGCTTTGGAATGAGCAGTTCTTC.

The chain employs TRBV2 and TRBJ1-6; D possibly corresponds to TRBD1 (6 bases). Deletions cut 5 bases from V and 9 bases from J, with 11 bases between. This CDR3 is 13 amino acids long. Germline V gives CDR1 SNHLY, CDR2 FYNNEI. The CDR3 DNA reads TGTGCCAGCAGTTCAGGGGAGGGTTCACCCCTCCACTTT. As protein: CASSSGEGSPLHF.

The rearrangement links TRBV13 to TRBJ1-4, with TRBD1 matching over 9 bases. V was pared by 5 bases and J by 8 bases, with 6 bases of the junction left unmatched. CDR3 length equals 14 residues. Per the germline V gene, CDR1 is PRHDT and CDR2 is FYEKMQ (reference sequence). The DNA for the CDR3 is TGTGCCAGCAGCCGACGACAGGGGGGGGAAAAACTGTTTTTT. Translating gives CASSRRQGGEKLFF.

The rearrangement links TRBV5-1 to TRBJ2-2, with 9 bases lining up with TRBD1. Unmatched junction bases numbered 11, after V lost 5 bases and J lost 6 bases. This CDR3 has 16 amino acids. Germline V lookup: CDR1 SGHRS, CDR2 YFSETQ. In nucleotides, the CDR3 is TGCGCCAGCAGTGAACAGGGGGCAGGAGCGGCCGGGGAGCTGTTTTTT. This translates into CASSEQGAGAAGELFF.

The genes are TRBV6-5 and TRBJ1-1; TRBD1 agrees at 7 bases. The germline gives CDR1 MNHEY, CDR2 SVGAGI. This CDR3 is built from 13 residues. The junction had 4 bases not matched to a gene; V was cut back by 6 bases and J by 3 bases. The CDR3 DNA is TGTGCCAGCAGCAGGGACAGAGACACTGAAGCTTTCTTT. Protein sequence: CASSRDRDTEAFF.

This clone was detected only a few times. J is TRBJ1-6 and V is TRBV28, with D perhaps TRBD1 (5 bases). CDR1 and CDR2 (germline): MDHEN, SYDVKM. The CDR3 has 14 amino acids. The ends were cut back, 6 bases at V and 9 bases at J, with 15 bases in the middle. CDR3 protein: CASSIGGLGSPLHF. CDR3 nucleotides: TGTGCCAGCAGCATCGGGGGGTTGGGTTCACCCCTCCACTTT.

This chain uses TRBV7-2 with TRBJ2-4, with D perhaps TRBD1 (6 bases). The CDR3 sequence is 16 residues long. The V end was cut by 5 bases, the J end by 7 bases, with 21 bases between. Germline-derived CDR1 and CDR2 are SGHTA and FQGNSA. CDR3 amino acids: CASSPREQGMKNIQYF. CDR3 sequence (DNA): TGTGCCAGCAGCCCAAGGGAACAGGGAATGAAGAACATTCAGTACTTC.

CDR3 sequence reads: CASRLRGSRDQPQHF. CDR3 sequence (DNA): TGTGCCAGCAGGCTGAGGGGGTCCAGAGATCAGCCCCAGCATTTT. The chain is built from TRBV2 and TRBJ1-5, with D maybe TRBD1 (6 bases). Trimming cost V 6 bases and J 5 bases, with 17 bases left between them. The germline CDR1 and CDR2 sequences are SNHLY and FYNNEI. CDR3 length: 15 residues.

The sample holds one count of this clone. V gene TRBV5-6 combines with J gene TRBJ2-7, with D possibly TRBD1 on 8 matching bases. This CDR3 has 16 residues. CDR1 is SGHDT and CDR2 is YYEEEE in the germline V gene. The germline V and J ends were trimmed by 1 base and 5 bases, with 19 bases remaining between them. CDR3 region: CASSLPGGQGADEQYF. In nucleotides, the CDR3 is TGTGCCAGCAGCTTGCCCGGGGGGCAGGGGGCAGACGAGCAGTACTTC.

In nucleotides, the CDR3 is TGTGCCAGCAGCCTCGGAGACGAGCAGTACTTC. This sequence encodes CASSLGDEQYF. The chain is built from TRBV3-1 (or the pseudogene TRBV3-2) and TRBJ2-7; the D is unclear. Trimming pared 4 bases from V and 5 bases from J, leaving 6 bases between. This CDR3 contains 11 residues. Per the germline V gene, CDR1 is LGHDT and CDR2 is YNNKEL (reference sequence).

The chain combines TRBV11-3 with TRBJ2-7; 9 nucleotides agree with TRBD1. Germline V gives CDR1 SGHNT, CDR2 YENEEA. Trimming at V came to 1 base and at J to 8 bases, leaving 9 bases not matched to a gene. CDR3 length: 15 amino acids. The CDR3 DNA reads TGTGCCAGCAGCTTAGGCCGGGACAGGGAGGCGAAGCAGTACTTC. It translates to CASSLGRDREAKQYF.

The rearrangement links TRBV7-6 to TRBJ1-1; the match to TRBD1 covers 7 bases. The CDR3 totals 13 residues. From germline, CDR1 is SGHVS and CDR2 FNYEAQ. V was pared by 6 bases and J by 3 bases, with 4 bases of the junction left unmatched. The CDR3 reads CASSYQGDTEAFF. The CDR3 region has the DNA TGTGCCAGCAGTTATCAGGGGGACACTGAAGCTTTCTTT.

The gene calls are TRBV6-5 and TRBJ2-7, with D tentatively TRBD1 (6 bases). The V and J ends lost 5 bases and 7 bases respectively, with 15 bases between them. Per germline, CDR1 MNHEY and CDR2 SVGAGI. This CDR3 spans 13 amino acids. CDR3 DNA sequence: TGTGCCAGCAGTAACCAAACAGGGCTTGAGCAGTACTTC. Its protein is CASSNQTGLEQYF.

This chain uses TRBV3-1 (or the pseudogene TRBV3-2) with TRBJ2-3; D may be TRBD2 (6 bases). CDR3 length: 15 amino acids. The V end was cut by 3 bases, the J end by 2 bases, with 12 bases between. Germline V gene sequence: CDR1 LGHDT, CDR2 YNNKEL (reference sequence). This chain's CDR3 is CASSQLAAYTDTQYF. The CDR3 region has the DNA TGTGCCAGCAGCCAGTTAGCGGCGTACACAGATACGCAGTATTTT.